This T cell receptor beta chain was captured in a study of blood T cell repertoires in COVID-19. Only in-frame clones appear in the TCRdb table, and some are missing; sequencing was by immunoSEQ multiplex PCR. The data contain some 270,000 clones, around 89% of them seen just once; the ten biggest clones take up around 0.84%. The CDR3 covers 15 residues. CDR1 is SGHAT, CDR2 FQDESV, per germline (reference sequence). The V segment lost 5 bases and the J segment 6 bases; nucleotides outside the gene matches: 7. Source material: peripheral blood. The source of this sequence is a man in his thirties or forties with acute or convalescent COVID-19. The chain couples TRBV11-1 to TRBJ2-1, with TRBD2 matching 10 bases. In DNA, the CDR3 is TGTGCCAGCAGCGCCTTAGCGGGGGGCGGCAATGAGCAGTTCTTC. Its translation is CASSALAGGGNEQFF.